The next 30 T cell receptor beta chains were all read from a single sample in a study of blood T cell repertoires in COVID-19. This table comes from immunoSEQ multiplex PCR, and its TCRdb copy is limited to in-frame clones, with some not included. The repertoire holds some 100,000 clones, approximately 93% seen once, with 2% to 2.5% in the top ten. The sequenced sample was peripheral blood. These receptor sequences come from a man aged 50-59 years with active COVID-19.

The chain links TRBV11-2 to TRBJ2-1; D remains unclear. Trimming shortened V by 2 bases and J by 8 bases, and 7 bases separated the two germline ends. The CDR3 is 12 amino acids. The germline V gene encodes CDR1 SGHAT and CDR2 FQNNGV. The CDR3 DNA sequence: TGTGCCAGCAGCTTACCCGAGGATGAGCAGTTCTTC. The encoded protein is CASSLPEDEQFF.

This rearrangement joins TRBV4-1 to TRBJ1-4; 10 bases fit TRBD1. The length of the CDR3 is 17 residues. The V gene's germline CDR1 is MGHRA and CDR2 YSYEKL. Unmatched junction bases numbered 10, after V lost 3 bases and J lost 6 bases. CDR3 DNA: TGCGCCAGCAGCCATCCCGGGACAGGGGACGGAGATGAAAAACTGTTTTTT. Protein product: CASSHPGTGDGDEKLFF.

The chain uses TRBV10-2 and TRBJ1-1, with TRBD1 matching over 8 bases. Germline lookup yields CDR1 WSHSY and CDR2 SAAADI. The ends lost 5 bases at V and 4 bases at J; junction bases unmatched: 6. The length of the CDR3 is 14 residues. In nucleotides, the CDR3 is TGCGCCAGCAGTCCACAGGGGGTGGTCACTGAAGCTTTCTTT. Protein product: CASSPQGVVTEAFF.

The genes are TRBV5-5 and TRBJ1-1; the D gene is possibly TRBD1 (6 bases). Trimming took off 4 bases at V and 0 bases at J, with 16 bases between the two ends. The CDR3 length is 16 residues. Germline CDR1 is SGHKS and CDR2 is YYEKEE (reference sequence). The CDR3 nucleotides are TGTGCCAGCAGCCCCCTTGGACAGACCATGAACACTGAAGCTTTCTTT. It codes for CASSPLGQTMNTEAFF.

The genes are TRBV19 and TRBJ2-1; a possible D gene is TRBD1 (6 bases). The CDR3 totals 15 residues. With 6 bases removed from V and 5 bases from J, the gap between germline ends came to 17 bases. Germline values: CDR1 LNHDA, CDR2 SQIVND (reference sequence). DNA for the CDR3: TGTGCCAGTAGCGAGAGAGGGGGTCTGCACAATGAGCAGTTCTTC. Protein: CASSERGGLHNEQFF.

CDR3 in amino acids: CASSPGTGGLEGQPQHF. The CDR3 DNA reads as TGTGCCAGCAGCCCAGGGACAGGGGGGCTGGAAGGTCAGCCCCAGCATTTT. The chain employs TRBV5-8 and TRBJ1-5, with 11 bases that match TRBD1. The V and J ends lost 4 bases and 6 bases, in that order; junction bases with no gene match: 12. Germline loops: CDR1 SGHTS, CDR2 YDEGEE. The CDR3 runs to 17 residues. Full variable domain (missing parts from reference TRBV5-8 and TRBJ1-5): EAGVTQSPTHLIKTRGQQATLRCSPISGHTSVYWYQQALGLGLQFLLWYDEGEERNRGNFPPRFSGRQFPNYSSELNVNALELEDSALYLCASSPGTGGLEGQPQHFGDGTRLSIL.

This rearrangement joins TRBV27 to TRBJ1-1; 7 bases align to TRBD1. With V trimmed by 6 bases and J by 1 base, 11 bases remained unmatched. CDR3 length: 16 amino acids. CDR1 is MNHEY, CDR2 SMNVEV, per germline (reference sequence). CDR3 in amino acids: CASSLRSGTANTEAFF. The CDR3 coding sequence is TGTGCCAGCAGCCTTAGGTCGGGGACAGCGAACACTGAAGCTTTCTTT.

The rearrangement links TRBV5-5 to TRBJ1-2; no firm D call. CDR1 is SGHKS and CDR2 is YYEKEE in the germline V gene (reference sequence). Trimming shortened V by 4 bases and J by 0 bases, and 16 bases separated the two germline ends. This CDR3 contains 16 residues. CDR3 sequence reads: CASSPWGEGSNYGYTF. In nucleotides, the CDR3 is TGTGCCAGCAGCCCCTGGGGAGAGGGATCTAACTATGGCTACACCTTC. Looking up the rest from reference TRBV5-5 and TRBJ1-2 gives the full variable domain: DAGVTQSPTHLIKTRGQQVTLRCSPISGHKSVSWYQQVLGQGPQFIFQYYEKEERGRGNFPDRFSARQFPNYSSELNVNALLLGDSALYLCASSPWGEGSNYGYTFGSGTRLTVV.

The chain employs TRBV15 and TRBJ2-2, with TRBD2 as a possible D gene (6 bases). Germline assignment: CDR1 LNHNV and CDR2 YYDKDF (reference sequence). Trimming removed 3 bases at V and 0 bases at J, with 11 bases between. The length of the CDR3 is 16 residues. The DNA for the CDR3 is TGTGCCACCAGCAGTGGAGGGGCAGCGAACACCGGGGAGCTGTTTTTT. This codes for CATSSGGAANTGELFF.

DNA for the CDR3: TGTGCCAGCAGCCGGACTAGCACCCAAGAGACCCAGTACTTC. Its translation: CASSRTSTQETQYF. The chain uses TRBV11-2 and TRBJ2-5; 8 bases are shared with TRBD2. This CDR3 has 14 residues. Germline lookup yields CDR1 SGHAT and CDR2 FQNNGV. V trimming: 5 bases; J trimming: 1 base; junction bases outside the gene matches: 3. Full variable domain (rest looked up from reference TRBV11-2 and TRBJ2-5): EAGVAQSPRYKIIEKRQSVAFWCNPISGHATLYWYQQILGQGPKLLIQFQNNGVVDDSQLPKDRFSAERLKGVDSTLKIQPAKLEDSAVYLCASSRTSTQETQYFGPGTRLLVL.

The chain links TRBV19 to TRBJ2-1, with 7 bases matching TRBD1. CDR1 LNHDA and CDR2 SQIVND come from the germline V gene (reference sequence). CDR3 length: 14 amino acids. Trimming at V came to 2 bases and at J to 7 bases, leaving 5 bases not matched to a gene. The CDR3 DNA follows: TGTGCCAGTAGTATACGGCAGGGGGTAAATGAGCAGTTCTTC. Protein sequence: CASSIRQGVNEQFF.

This clone was seen only once. The chain joins TRBV7-2 to TRBJ2-5; 16 bases line up with TRBD2. Germline trimming cut 5 bases from V and 7 bases from J; bases unmatched to any gene: 13. The CDR3 contains 18 residues. Germline values: CDR1 SGHTA, CDR2 FQGNSA. The CDR3 nucleotides are TGTGCCAGCAGCACCGGGACTAGCGGGGGGGCTGCCTCGAGGACCCAGTACTTC. Residues: CASSTGTSGGAASRTQYF.

V gene TRBV14 combines with J gene TRBJ1-2; D is unclear. The CDR3 extends over 14 amino acids. The V end was cut by 3 bases, the J end by 7 bases, with 15 bases between. Germline values: CDR1 SGHDN, CDR2 FVKESK. The CDR3: CASSHLHREGGYTF. The CDR3 DNA sequence: TGTGCCAGCAGCCACCTACACCGGGAGGGTGGCTACACCTTC.

This clone was counted a single time. This chain joins TRBV23-1 and TRBJ1-1; D is ambiguous. TRBV23-1 is given ORF status, its function remaining uncertain. There are 13 residues in the CDR3. Deletions cut 6 bases from V and 2 bases from J, with 10 bases between. The CDR3 bases are TGCGCCAGCAGAGAGCAGGTTAACACTGAAGCTTTCTTT. Its protein product is CASREQVNTEAFF.

The rearrangement joins TRBV6-5 to TRBJ2-3, with TRBD1 identical over 10 bases. The CDR3 consists of 15 residues. Per germline, CDR1 MNHEY and CDR2 SVGAGI. Trimming removed 6 bases from V and 4 bases from J; junction bases left unmatched: 7. The CDR3 DNA follows: TGTGCCAGCAGGAATGACAGGGGGCGGGCAGATACGCAGTATTTT. This sequence encodes CASRNDRGRADTQYF.

This clone was counted a few times. This chain joins TRBV7-2 and TRBJ1-5; 8 positions agree with TRBD1. The trim removed 4 bases at V and 9 bases at J, leaving 11 bases unmatched. Looked up from germline, CDR1 is SGHTA and CDR2 is FQGNSA. This CDR3 comprises 15 residues. The CDR3 here is CASSSIASGQGPQHF. The CDR3 nucleotides are TGTGCCAGCAGCTCTATAGCATCCGGACAGGGGCCCCAGCATTTT.

V usage is TRBV11-3 and J usage is TRBJ2-5, with TRBD1 matching over 8 bases. The ends lost 5 bases at V and 4 bases at J; junction bases unmatched: 3. Per germline, CDR1 SGHNT and CDR2 YENEEA. CDR3 length equals 13 residues. CDR3 DNA sequence: TGTGCCAGCAGCCCTACAGGGGGAGAGACCCAGTACTTC. This gives the protein CASSPTGGETQYF.

This clone was detected once. J is TRBJ2-1 and V is TRBV7-2; maybe TRBD2 (5 bases). CDR3 length equals 15 residues. Germline V gene lookup returns CDR1 SGHTA and CDR2 FQGNSA. V lost 0 bases, J lost 7 bases, and 13 bases lay in between. CDR3 protein: CASSLAGIKTNEQFF. The CDR3 DNA follows: TGTGCCAGCAGCTTAGCCGGGATCAAAACAAATGAGCAGTTCTTC.

The gene calls are TRBV2 and TRBJ1-6; D might be TRBD1 (5 bases). This CDR3 contains 16 residues. V shed 2 bases and J shed 7 bases, with 15 bases lying between them. CDR1 SNHLY and CDR2 FYNNEI come from the germline V gene. CDR3 sequence: CASSEITAGHNSPLHF. For the CDR3, the DNA is TGTGCCAGCAGTGAAATTACGGCAGGACACAATTCACCCCTCCACTTT.

The CDR3 here is CASRAGTGVNSPLHF. The CDR3 DNA sequence: TGTGCCAGCAGGGCCGGGACAGGGGTTAATTCACCCCTCCACTTT. V and J are TRBV28 and TRBJ1-6; 10 nucleotides line up with TRBD1. The length of the CDR3 is 15 residues. The V gene's germline CDR1 is MDHEN and CDR2 SYDVKM. J was trimmed by 6 bases and V by 6 bases; bases with no gene match: 5.

The chain recombines TRBV24-1 with TRBJ2-2, with D unresolved. Germline V gene data show CDR1 as KGHDR and CDR2 as SFDVKD. The CDR3 covers 15 residues. Trimming removed 0 bases from V and 4 bases from J, with 8 bases in between. The CDR3 spells CATSDLRVSTGELFF. The CDR3 coding sequence is TGTGCCACCAGTGATTTGCGGGTGAGCACCGGGGAGCTGTTTTTT.

The V and J genes are TRBV6-6 and TRBJ1-2, with TRBD1 matching over 8 bases. The CDR3 has 15 amino acids. V gave up 6 bases and J gave up 8 bases; unmatched junction bases: 14. The germline gives CDR1 MNHNY, CDR2 SVGAGI (reference sequence). CDR3 in DNA: TGTGCCAGCAGCCCCTTTAAACAGGGGGGGAACGGCTACACCTTC. This encodes CASSPFKQGGNGYTF.

This rearrangement joins TRBV13 to TRBJ2-2, with D maybe TRBD1 (5 bases). The CDR3 is 14 amino acids. V shed 5 bases and J shed 6 bases, with 13 bases lying between them. CDR1 is PRHDT and CDR2 is FYEKMQ in the germline V gene (reference sequence). DNA for the CDR3: TGTGCCAGCAGCCTAACAGGTCCCCCCGGGGAGCTGTTTTTT. It codes for CASSLTGPPGELFF.

The chain links TRBV6-1 to TRBJ2-5; D gene uncertain. V shed 3 bases and J shed 1 base, with 6 bases lying between them. The CDR3 has 13 amino acids. Germline V gene lookup returns CDR1 MNHNS and CDR2 SASEGT. As DNA, the CDR3 is TGTGCCAGCAGTGATATCCTCCAAGAGACCCAGTACTTC. It yields the protein CASSDILQETQYF.

V gene TRBV19 combines with J gene TRBJ2-1; TRBD2 might be the D (5 bases). CDR3 size: 12 residues. Germline V gene data show CDR1 as LNHDA and CDR2 as SQIVND (reference sequence). V was trimmed by 6 bases and J by 10 bases, leaving 13 bases between them. The CDR3 loop is CASRNSVGEQFF. CDR3 DNA sequence: TGTGCCAGTAGGAATAGCGTGGGGGAGCAGTTCTTC.

This chain links TRBV27 with TRBJ1-2; D ambiguous. From germline, CDR1 is MNHEY and CDR2 SMNVEV (reference sequence). CDR3 length equals 18 residues. Trimming took 5 bases from V and 4 from J, leaving 26 bases between them. In DNA, the CDR3 is TGTGCCAGCAGTCCGTCATTCCCGGGCGGGGTTGGTAGCTATGGCTACACCTTC. It translates to CASSPSFPGGVGSYGYTF.

The V call is TRBV6-6, the J call TRBJ2-5; 7 bases are shared with TRBD1. The germline V gene has CDR1 MNHNY and CDR2 SVGAGI (reference sequence). The CDR3 spans 15 residues. V lost 5 bases to trimming and J lost 5 bases; unmatched junction nucleotides: 11. CDR3 DNA: TGTGCCAGCAGTGTACCGGGACAGATGATGGAGACCCAGTACTTC. Residues: CASSVPGQMMETQYF.

V gene TRBV5-4 combines with J gene TRBJ2-3, with TRBD1 matching over 8 bases. Trimming took 1 base from V and 0 from J; bases not matched to a gene: 1. Germline CDR1 SGHNT, CDR2 YYREEE (reference sequence). The CDR3 length is 15 residues. The CDR3 region has the DNA TGTGCCAGCAGCTTGCAGGGGGCGAGCACAGATACGCAGTATTTT. Protein: CASSLQGASTDTQYF.

This clone was observed a single time. The chain joins TRBV19 to TRBJ2-7; the D gene is possibly TRBD2 (5 bases). CDR1 is LNHDA, CDR2 SQIVND, per germline (reference sequence). V was shortened by 11 bases and J by 7 bases, with 18 bases between the two germline ends. This CDR3 spans 12 amino acids. The CDR3 nucleotides read TGTGCCCCCATACGGCGAACGGGAGAGCAGTACGTC. Residues: CAPIRRTGEQYV.

This chain connects TRBV10-2 to TRBJ2-5; the D is unclear. Trimming shortened V by 7 bases and J by 0 bases, and 15 bases separated the two germline ends. Germline V gene data show CDR1 as WSHSY and CDR2 as SAAADI. CDR3 length: 15 amino acids. CDR3 in DNA: TGCGCCAGCACCGAGCGACTCCCGTACCAAGAGACCCAGTACTTC. Translated: CASTERLPYQETQYF.